This T cell receptor (beta chain) was identified in a study of cytomegalovirus exposure and HLA in healthy donors. Study-level findings and limits: TCR association rates varied by HLA locus in a later analysis, with DRB1 highest and HLA-C lowest.

The PCR contained 60 Vbeta and 13 Jbeta primers. Method: immunoSEQ multiplex PCR; TCRdb's copy keeps in-frame clones and lacks some. The table shows tens of thousands of clones, with over 70% occurring only once. V dropped 4 bases and J dropped 2 bases, with 29 bases sitting between them. The CDR3 sequence is 21 residues long. Looked up from germline, CDR1 is KGHSH and CDR2 is LQKENI. Note on this clone: The antigen remains unidentified.

The source material was PBMCs. The rearrangement links TRBV18 to TRBJ2-2, with TRBD2 as a possible D gene (9 bases). The sequence derives from a woman between 40 and 50 years old in good health and CMV-seronegative. DNA of the CDR3: TGTGCCAGCTCACGGGCCGTCCAGGGGGCGCTTAGCGGGAGAAACACCGGGGAGCTGTTTTTT. Amino acids: CASSRAVQGALSGRNTGELFF. The full variable domain, completed using reference TRBV18 and TRBJ2-2, is NAGVMQNPRHLVRRRGQEARLRCSPMKGHSHVYWYRQLPEEGLKFMVYLQKENIIDESGMPKERFSAEFPKEGPSILRIQQVVRGDSAAYFCASSRAVQGALSGRNTGELFFGEGSRLTVL.